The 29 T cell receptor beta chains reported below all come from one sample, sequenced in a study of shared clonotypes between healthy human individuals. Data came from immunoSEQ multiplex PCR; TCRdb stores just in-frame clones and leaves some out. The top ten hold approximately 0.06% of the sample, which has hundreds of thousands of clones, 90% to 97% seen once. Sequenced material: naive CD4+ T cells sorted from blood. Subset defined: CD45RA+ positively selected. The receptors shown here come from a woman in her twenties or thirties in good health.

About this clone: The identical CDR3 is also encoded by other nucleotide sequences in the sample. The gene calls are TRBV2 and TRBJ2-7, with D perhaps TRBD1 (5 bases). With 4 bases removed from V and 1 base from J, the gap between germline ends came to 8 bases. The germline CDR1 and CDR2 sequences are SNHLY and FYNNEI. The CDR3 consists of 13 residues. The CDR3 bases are TGTGCCAGCAGTGCACAGGTTTCCTACGAGCAGTACTTC. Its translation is CASSAQVSYEQYF.

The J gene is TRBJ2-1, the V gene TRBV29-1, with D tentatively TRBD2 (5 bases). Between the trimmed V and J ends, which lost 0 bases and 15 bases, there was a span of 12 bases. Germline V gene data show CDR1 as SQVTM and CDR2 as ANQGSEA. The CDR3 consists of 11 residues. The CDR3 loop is CSVEDNGIGFF. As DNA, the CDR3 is TGCAGCGTTGAAGATAACGGGATCGGGTTCTTC.

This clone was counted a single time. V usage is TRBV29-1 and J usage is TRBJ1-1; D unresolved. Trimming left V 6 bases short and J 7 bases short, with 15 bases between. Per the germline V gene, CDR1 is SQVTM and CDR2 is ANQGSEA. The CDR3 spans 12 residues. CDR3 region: CSVRGGVGEAFF. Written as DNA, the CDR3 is TGCAGCGTCCGCGGCGGCGTTGGTGAAGCTTTCTTT.

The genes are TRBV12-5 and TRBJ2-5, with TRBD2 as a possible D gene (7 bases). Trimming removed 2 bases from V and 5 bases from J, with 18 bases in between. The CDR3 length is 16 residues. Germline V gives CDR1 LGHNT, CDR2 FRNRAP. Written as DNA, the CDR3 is TGTGCTAGTGGTTTGCCGCCCCGGGGGGCGGTCGAGACCCAGTACTTC. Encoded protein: CASGLPPRGAVETQYF.

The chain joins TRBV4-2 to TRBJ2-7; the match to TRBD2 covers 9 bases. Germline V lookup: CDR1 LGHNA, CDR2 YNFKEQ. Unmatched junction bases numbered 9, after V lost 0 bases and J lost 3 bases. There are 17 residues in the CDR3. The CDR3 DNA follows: TGTGCCAGCAGCCAAGAGATCTCTAGCGGGATTCACTACGAGCAGTACTTC. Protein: CASSQEISSGIHYEQYF.

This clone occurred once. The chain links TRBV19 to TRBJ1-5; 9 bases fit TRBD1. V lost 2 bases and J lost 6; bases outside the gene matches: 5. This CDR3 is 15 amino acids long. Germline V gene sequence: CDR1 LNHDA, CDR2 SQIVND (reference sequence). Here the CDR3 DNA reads TGTGCCAGTAGTATACGAACAGGGGGCGTTCAGCCCCAGCATTTT. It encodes CASSIRTGGVQPQHF. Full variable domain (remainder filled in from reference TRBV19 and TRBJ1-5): DGGITQSPKYLFRKEGQNVTLSCEQNLNHDAMYWYRQDPGQGLRLIYYSQIVNDFQKGDIAEGYSVSREKKESFPLTVTSAQKNPTAFYLCASSIRTGGVQPQHFGDGTRLSIL.

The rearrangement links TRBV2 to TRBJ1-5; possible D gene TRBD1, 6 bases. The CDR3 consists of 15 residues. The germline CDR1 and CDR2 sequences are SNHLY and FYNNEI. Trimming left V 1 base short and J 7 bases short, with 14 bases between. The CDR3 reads CASSEDSAGDQPQHF. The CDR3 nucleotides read TGTGCCAGCAGTGAAGATTCGGCAGGGGACCAGCCCCAGCATTTT.

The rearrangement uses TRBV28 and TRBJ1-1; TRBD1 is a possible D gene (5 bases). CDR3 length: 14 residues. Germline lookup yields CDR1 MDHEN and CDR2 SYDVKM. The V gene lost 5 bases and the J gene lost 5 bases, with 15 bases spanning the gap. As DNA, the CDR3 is TGTGCCAGCAGTGCGGGACCCCTGGGGACTGAAGCTTTCTTT. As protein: CASSAGPLGTEAFF.

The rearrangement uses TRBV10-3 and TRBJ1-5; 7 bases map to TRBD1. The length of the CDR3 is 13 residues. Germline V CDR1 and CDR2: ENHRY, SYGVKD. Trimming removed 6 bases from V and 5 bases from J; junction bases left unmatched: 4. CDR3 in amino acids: CAIRGDRDQPQHF. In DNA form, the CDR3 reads TGTGCCATCAGGGGGGACAGAGATCAGCCCCAGCATTTT.

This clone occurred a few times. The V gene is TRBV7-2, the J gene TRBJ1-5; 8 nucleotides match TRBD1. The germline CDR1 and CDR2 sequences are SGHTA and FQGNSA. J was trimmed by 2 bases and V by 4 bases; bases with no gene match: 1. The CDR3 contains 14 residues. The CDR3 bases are TGTGCCAGCAGCTCGACAGGGGGCAATCAGCCCCAGCATTTT. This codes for CASSSTGGNQPQHF. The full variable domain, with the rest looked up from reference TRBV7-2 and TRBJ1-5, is GAGVSQSPSNKVTEKGKDVELRCDPISGHTALYWYRQSLGQGLEFLIYFQGNSAPDKSGLPSDRFSAERTGGSVSTLTIQRTQQEDSAVYLCASSSTGGNQPQHFGDGTRLSIL.

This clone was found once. The CDR3 is CASSEPGVYEQYF. CDR3 coding DNA: TGTGCCAGCAGTGAACCGGGGGTCTACGAGCAGTACTTC. V gene TRBV6-1 combines with J gene TRBJ2-7; maybe TRBD2 (6 bases). CDR1 is MNHNS, CDR2 SASEGT, per germline. The V end lost 2 bases, the J end lost 3 bases, and 8 bases lay between the germline ends. The CDR3 spans 13 residues.

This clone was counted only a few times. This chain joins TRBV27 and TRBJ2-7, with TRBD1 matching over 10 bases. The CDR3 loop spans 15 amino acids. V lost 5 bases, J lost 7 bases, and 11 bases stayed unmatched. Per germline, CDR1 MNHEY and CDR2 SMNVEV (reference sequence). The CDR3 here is CASSQGTGDGQEQYF. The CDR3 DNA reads TGTGCCAGCAGTCAGGGGACAGGGGATGGTCAAGAGCAGTACTTC.

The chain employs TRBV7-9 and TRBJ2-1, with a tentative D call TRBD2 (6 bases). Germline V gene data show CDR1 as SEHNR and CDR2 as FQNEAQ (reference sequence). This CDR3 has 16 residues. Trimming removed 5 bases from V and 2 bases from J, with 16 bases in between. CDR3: CASSPRVAATYNEQFF. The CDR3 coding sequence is TGTGCCAGCAGCCCCCGGGTAGCGGCTACCTACAATGAGCAGTTCTTC.

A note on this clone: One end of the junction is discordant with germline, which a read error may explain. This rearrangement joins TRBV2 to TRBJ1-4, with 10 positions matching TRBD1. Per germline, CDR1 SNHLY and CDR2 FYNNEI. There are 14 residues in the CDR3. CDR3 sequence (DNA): TGTGCCAGCAGAGAAGGGGACAGGGGAGGAAAACTGTTTTTT. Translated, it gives CASREGDRGGKLFF. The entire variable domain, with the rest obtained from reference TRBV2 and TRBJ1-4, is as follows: EPEVTQTPSHQVTQMGQEVILRCVPISNHLYFYWYRQILGQKVEFLVSFYNNEISEKSEIFDDQFSVERPDGSNFTLKIRSTKLEDSAMYFCASREGDRGGKLFFGSGTQLSVL.

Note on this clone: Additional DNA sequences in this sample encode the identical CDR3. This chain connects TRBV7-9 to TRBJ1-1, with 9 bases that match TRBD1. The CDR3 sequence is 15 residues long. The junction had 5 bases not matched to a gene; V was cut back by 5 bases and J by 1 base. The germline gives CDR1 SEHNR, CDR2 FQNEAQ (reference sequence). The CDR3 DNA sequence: TGTGCCAGCAGCCACCGGACAGGGGCGAACACTGAAGCTTTCTTT. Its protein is CASSHRTGANTEAFF. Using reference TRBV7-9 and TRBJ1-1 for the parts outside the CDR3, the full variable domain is DTGVSQNPRHKITKRGQNVTFRCDPISEHNRLYWYRQTLGQGPEFLTYFQNEAQLEKSRLLSDRFSAERPKGSFSTLEIQRTEQGDSAMYLCASSHRTGANTEAFFGQGTRLTVV.

As DNA, the CDR3 is TGCGCCAGCAGGGGACAGCCGAACACTGAAGCTTTCTTT. This sequence encodes CASRGQPNTEAFF. This chain links TRBV10-2 with TRBJ1-1, with 7 bases identical to TRBD1. CDR3 length: 13 amino acids. Trimming cost V 6 bases and J 1 base; bases outside gene matches: 2. The germline V gene has CDR1 WSHSY and CDR2 SAAADI.

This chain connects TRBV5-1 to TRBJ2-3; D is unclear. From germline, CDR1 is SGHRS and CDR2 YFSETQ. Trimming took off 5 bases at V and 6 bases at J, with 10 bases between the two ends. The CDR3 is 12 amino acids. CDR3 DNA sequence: TGCGCCAGCAGGGACCCAGCCGATACGCAGTATTTT. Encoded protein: CASRDPADTQYF. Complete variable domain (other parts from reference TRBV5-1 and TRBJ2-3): KAGVTQTPRYLIKTRGQQVTLSCSPISGHRSVSWYQQTPGQGLQFLFEYFSETQRNKGNFPGRFSGRQFSNSRSEMNVSTLELGDSALYLCASRDPADTQYFGPGTRLTVL.

CDR3 sequence: CASSPGTSGAKYEQYF. The CDR3 DNA is TGTGCCAGCAGCCCCGGGACTAGCGGAGCCAAATACGAGCAGTACTTC. The chain recombines TRBV27 with TRBJ2-7; 11 bases are a match to TRBD2. J lost 4 bases, V lost 6 bases, and 11 bases had no gene match. The CDR3 covers 16 residues. The germline CDR1 and CDR2 sequences are MNHEY and SMNVEV (reference sequence).

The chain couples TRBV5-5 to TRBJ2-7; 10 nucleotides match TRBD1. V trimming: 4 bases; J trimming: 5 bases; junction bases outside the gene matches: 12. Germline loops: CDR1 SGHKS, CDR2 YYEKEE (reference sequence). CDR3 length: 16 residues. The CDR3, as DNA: TGTGCCAGCAGCGAACCGGGACAGGGGTCCCGCCACGAGCAGTACTTC. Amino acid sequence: CASSEPGQGSRHEQYF.

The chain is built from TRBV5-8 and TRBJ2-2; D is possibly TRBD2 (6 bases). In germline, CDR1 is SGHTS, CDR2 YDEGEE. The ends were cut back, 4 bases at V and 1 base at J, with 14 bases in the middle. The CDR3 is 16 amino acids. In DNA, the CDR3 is TGTGCCAGCAGCCCCTGGGGCGGGGTGAACACCGGGGAGCTGTTTTTT. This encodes CASSPWGGVNTGELFF.

This chain's CDR3 is CASSPGPLFLREQYF. The CDR3 nucleotides are TGTGCCAGCAGCCCCGGACCCCTATTTTTGCGCGAGCAGTACTTC. This chain connects TRBV28 to TRBJ2-7; D not certain. CDR1 is MDHEN and CDR2 is SYDVKM in the germline V gene. The CDR3 is 15 amino acids. V shed 6 bases and J shed 6 bases, with 21 bases lying between them.

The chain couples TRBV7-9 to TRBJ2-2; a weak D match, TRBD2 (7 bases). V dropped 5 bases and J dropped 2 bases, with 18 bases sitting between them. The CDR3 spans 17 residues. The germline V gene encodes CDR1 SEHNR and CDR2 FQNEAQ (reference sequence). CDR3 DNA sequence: TGTGCCAGCAGCAAGACACGGACAGCGGGAAACACCGGGGAGCTGTTTTTT. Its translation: CASSKTRTAGNTGELFF.

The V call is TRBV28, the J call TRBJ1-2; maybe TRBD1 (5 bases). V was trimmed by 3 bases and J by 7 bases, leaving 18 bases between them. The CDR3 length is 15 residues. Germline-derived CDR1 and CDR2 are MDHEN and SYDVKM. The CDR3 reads CASSFGRESLGGYTF. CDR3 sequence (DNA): TGTGCCAGCAGTTTTGGCAGGGAGAGTCTAGGTGGCTACACCTTC.

This chain's CDR3 is CAWSRTDRETQYF. CDR3 DNA sequence: TGTGCCTGGAGCCGGACAGATAGAGAGACCCAGTACTTC. The chain recombines TRBV30 with TRBJ2-5; tentatively, D is TRBD1 (6 bases). Germline loops: CDR1 GTSNPN, CDR2 SVGIG (reference sequence). Trimming took 3 bases from V and 4 from J, leaving 12 bases between them. This CDR3 has 13 residues.

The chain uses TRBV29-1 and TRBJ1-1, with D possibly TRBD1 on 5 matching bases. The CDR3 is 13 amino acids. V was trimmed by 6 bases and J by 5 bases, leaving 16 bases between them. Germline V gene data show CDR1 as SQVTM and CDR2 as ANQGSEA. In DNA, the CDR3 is TGCAGCGTGAGACAGTCGAAGGGGACTGAAGCTTTCTTT. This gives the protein CSVRQSKGTEAFF.

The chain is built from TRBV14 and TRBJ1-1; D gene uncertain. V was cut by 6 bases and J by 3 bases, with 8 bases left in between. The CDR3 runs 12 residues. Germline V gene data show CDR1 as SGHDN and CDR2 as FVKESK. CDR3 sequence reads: CASSSQYTEAFF. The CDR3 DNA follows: TGTGCCAGCAGTTCACAGTACACTGAAGCTTTCTTT. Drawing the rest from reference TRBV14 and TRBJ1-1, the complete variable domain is EAGVTQFPSHSVIEKGQTVTLRCDPISGHDNLYWYRRVMGKEIKFLLHFVKESKQDESGMPNNRFLAERTGGTYSTLKVQPAELEDSGVYFCASSSQYTEAFFGQGTRLTVV.

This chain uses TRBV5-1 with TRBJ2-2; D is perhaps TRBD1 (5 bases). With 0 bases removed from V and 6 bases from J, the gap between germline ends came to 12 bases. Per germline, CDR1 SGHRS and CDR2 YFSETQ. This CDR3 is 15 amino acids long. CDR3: CASSLAADMAGELFF. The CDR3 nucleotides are TGCGCCAGCAGCTTGGCCGCGGACATGGCCGGGGAGCTGTTTTTT.

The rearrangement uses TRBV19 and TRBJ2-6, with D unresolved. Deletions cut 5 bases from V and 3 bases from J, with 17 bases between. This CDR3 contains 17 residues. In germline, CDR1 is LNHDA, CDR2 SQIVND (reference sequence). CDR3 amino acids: CASSPPALVFGANVLTF. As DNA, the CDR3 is TGTGCCAGTAGTCCCCCAGCGCTGGTATTTGGGGCCAACGTCCTGACTTTC.

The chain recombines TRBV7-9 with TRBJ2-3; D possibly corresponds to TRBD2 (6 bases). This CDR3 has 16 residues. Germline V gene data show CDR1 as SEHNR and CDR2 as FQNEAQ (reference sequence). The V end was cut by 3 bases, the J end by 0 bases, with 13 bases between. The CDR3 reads CASSLVAGTSTDTQYF. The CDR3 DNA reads TGTGCCAGCAGCTTGGTTGCCGGGACTAGCACAGATACGCAGTATTTT.